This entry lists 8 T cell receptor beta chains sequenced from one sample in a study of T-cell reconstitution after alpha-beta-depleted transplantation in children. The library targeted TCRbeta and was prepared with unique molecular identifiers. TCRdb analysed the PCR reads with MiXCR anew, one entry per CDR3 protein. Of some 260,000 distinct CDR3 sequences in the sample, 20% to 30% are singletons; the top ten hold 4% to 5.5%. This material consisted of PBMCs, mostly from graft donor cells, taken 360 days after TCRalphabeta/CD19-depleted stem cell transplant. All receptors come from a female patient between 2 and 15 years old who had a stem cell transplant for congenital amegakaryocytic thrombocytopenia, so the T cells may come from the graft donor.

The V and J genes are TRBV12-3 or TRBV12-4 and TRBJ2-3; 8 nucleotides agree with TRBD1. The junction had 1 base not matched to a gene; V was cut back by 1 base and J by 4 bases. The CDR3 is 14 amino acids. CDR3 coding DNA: TGTGCCAGCAGTTTAGGGACAGGGCCAGATACGCAGTATTTT. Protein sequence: CASSLGTGPDTQYF.

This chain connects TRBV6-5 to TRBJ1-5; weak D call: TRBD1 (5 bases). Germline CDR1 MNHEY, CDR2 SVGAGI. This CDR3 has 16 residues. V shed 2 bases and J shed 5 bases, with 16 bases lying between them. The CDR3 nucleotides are TGTGCCAGCAGTTACGGGAATGGTAGGGGACATCAGCCCCAGCATTTT. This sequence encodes CASSYGNGRGHQPQHF.

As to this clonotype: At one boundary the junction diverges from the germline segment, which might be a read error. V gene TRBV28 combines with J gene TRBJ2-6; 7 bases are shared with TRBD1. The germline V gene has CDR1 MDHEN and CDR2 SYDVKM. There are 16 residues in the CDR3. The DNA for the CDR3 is TGTGCCAGCAGTTCCCAAGGGGGCTCTTGGGCCAACGTCCTGACTTTC. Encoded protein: CASSSQGGSWANVLTF.

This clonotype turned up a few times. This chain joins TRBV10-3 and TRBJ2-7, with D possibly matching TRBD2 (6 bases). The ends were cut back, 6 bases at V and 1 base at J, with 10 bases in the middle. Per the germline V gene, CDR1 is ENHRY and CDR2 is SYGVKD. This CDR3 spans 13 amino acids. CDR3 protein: CAISPGLSYEQYF. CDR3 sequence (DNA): TGTGCCATCAGCCCGGGACTGTCCTACGAGCAGTACTTC.

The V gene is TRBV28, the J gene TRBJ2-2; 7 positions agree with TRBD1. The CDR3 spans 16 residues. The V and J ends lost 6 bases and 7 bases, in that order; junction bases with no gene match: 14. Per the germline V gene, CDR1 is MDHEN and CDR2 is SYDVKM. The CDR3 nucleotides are TGTGCCAGCAGGCTTAACAGGGGAGAGAGGTTCGGGGAGCTGTTTTTT. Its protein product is CASRLNRGERFGELFF.

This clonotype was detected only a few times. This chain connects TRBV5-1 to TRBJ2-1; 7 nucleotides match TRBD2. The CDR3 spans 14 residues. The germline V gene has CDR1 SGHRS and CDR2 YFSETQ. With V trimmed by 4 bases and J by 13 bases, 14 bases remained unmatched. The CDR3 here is CASSPQTSGLEQFF. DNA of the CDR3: TGCGCCAGCAGCCCCCAGACCAGCGGACTAGAACAGTTCTTC. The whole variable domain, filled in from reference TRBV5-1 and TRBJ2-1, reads KAGVTQTPRYLIKTRGQQVTLSCSPISGHRSVSWYQQTPGQGLQFLFEYFSETQRNKGNFPGRFSGRQFSNSRSEMNVSTLELGDSALYLCASSPQTSGLEQFFGPGTRLTVL.

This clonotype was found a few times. DNA for the CDR3: TGCGCCAGCAGCTTCTTTTTCCCGGCCCAAGAGACCCAGTACTTC. It encodes CASSFFFPAQETQYF. This sequence joins TRBV5-1 and TRBJ2-5; D not resolved. Trimming took off 2 bases at V and 1 base at J, with 12 bases between the two ends. The CDR3 has 15 amino acids. Per the germline V gene, CDR1 is SGHRS and CDR2 is YFSETQ. Full variable domain (missing parts from reference TRBV5-1 and TRBJ2-5): KAGVTQTPRYLIKTRGQQVTLSCSPISGHRSVSWYQQTPGQGLQFLFEYFSETQRNKGNFPGRFSGRQFSNSRSEMNVSTLELGDSALYLCASSFFFPAQETQYFGPGTRLLVL.

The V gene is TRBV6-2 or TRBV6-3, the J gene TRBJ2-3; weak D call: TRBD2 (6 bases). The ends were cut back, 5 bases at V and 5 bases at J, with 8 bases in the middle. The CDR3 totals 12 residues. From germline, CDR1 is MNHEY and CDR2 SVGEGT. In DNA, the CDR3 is TGTGCCAGCAGTAGGGAGGAAGATACGCAGTATTTT. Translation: CASSREEDTQYF.